The 9 T cell receptor beta chains in this list originate from one sample, sequenced in a study of shared clonotypes between healthy human individuals (dated by TCRdb to 2019 to 2021). CD8 naive samples consisted of CD45RO-negative cells that were positively selected for CCR7, yielding a CD45RA+CCR7+ population without TemRA cells. The library was produced with the immunoSEQ multiplex PCR assay. TCRdb mirrors the immuneACCESS table, restricted to in-frame sequences. Some clones are absent from its copies; in checked studies, under half trace to an unresolved V gene, and the reason for the others is unknown. For this sample there are hundreds of thousands of clones; roughly 96% appear just once. The ten largest clones represent 0.11% of the sample. The sequencing sample was made of naive CD8+ T cells sorted from blood. Sample cell subset or site, as interpreted from the label and publication: CD45RA+CCR7+. Source of these receptors: a woman aged 25 to 45 in good health.

The V call is TRBV4-1, the J call TRBJ2-3; 10 bases map to TRBD2. Looked up from germline, CDR1 is MGHRA and CDR2 is YSYEKL. This CDR3 spans 16 amino acids. With V trimmed by 2 bases and J by 6 bases, 8 bases remained unmatched. For the CDR3, the DNA is TGCGCCAGCAGCCAAAGGACTAGCGGAGCAAAGGATACGCAGTATTTT. Its translation: CASSQRTSGAKDTQYF.

The J gene is TRBJ2-7, the V gene TRBV28, with TRBD2 matching 13 bases. V shed 5 bases, J shed 4 bases, and the junction held 5 bases outside the gene matches. Per germline, CDR1 MDHEN and CDR2 SYDVKM. The CDR3 is made up of 15 amino acids. The CDR3 is CASSPGTSGEYEQYF. CDR3 coding DNA: TGTGCCAGCAGTCCCGGGACTAGCGGGGAATACGAGCAGTACTTC. Looking up the rest from reference TRBV28 and TRBJ2-7 gives the full variable domain: DVKVTQSSRYLVKRTGEKVFLECVQDMDHENMFWYRQDPGLGLRLIYFSYDVKMKEKGDIPEGYSVSREKKERFSLILESASTNQTSMYLCASSPGTSGEYEQYFGPGTRLTVT.

CDR3 nucleotide sequence: TGTGCCAGCAACCTTCAAGGACTAGCGGTAGACGAGCAGTACTTC. Encoded protein: CASNLQGLAVDEQYF. The V and J genes are TRBV28 and TRBJ2-7; 10 nucleotides line up with TRBD2. The CDR3 is 15 residues long. V lost 7 bases, J lost 5 bases, and 11 bases stayed unmatched. CDR1 MDHEN and CDR2 SYDVKM come from the germline V gene.

The V gene is TRBV28, the J gene TRBJ2-5; 11 bases match TRBD2. CDR1 and CDR2 (germline): MDHEN, SYDVKM. The CDR3 consists of 14 residues. V dropped 3 bases and J dropped 5; count of bases not matched to a gene: 2. CDR3 coding DNA: TGTGCCAGCAGTTTCAGACTAGCGGGGGAGACCCAGTACTTC. This encodes CASSFRLAGETQYF.

This rearrangement joins TRBV27 to TRBJ2-5; D is uncertain. V gave up 5 bases and J gave up 0 bases, with 4 bases separating them. CDR3 size: 12 residues. The germline V gene encodes CDR1 MNHEY and CDR2 SMNVEV (reference sequence). This chain's CDR3 is CASSMNQETQYF. Here the CDR3 DNA reads TGTGCCAGCAGTATGAACCAAGAGACCCAGTACTTC.

This chain uses TRBV2 with TRBJ2-1; 14 nucleotides align to TRBD2. The J segment lost 12 bases and the V segment lost 5 bases, leaving 12 bases of the junction unmatched. The CDR3 consists of 16 residues. Per germline, CDR1 SNHLY and CDR2 FYNNEI. The CDR3 DNA sequence: TGTGCCAGCAGTTCGGGAGGGACTAGCGGGAGAGGATGGCAGTTCTTC. As protein: CASSSGGTSGRGWQFF.

The chain employs TRBV27 and TRBJ2-2; no clear D gene. This CDR3 contains 15 residues. Per the germline V gene, CDR1 is MNHEY and CDR2 is SMNVEV (reference sequence). Trimming pared 3 bases from V and 7 bases from J, leaving 15 bases between. CDR3 loop: CASSFGTGGNGELFF. The CDR3 DNA follows: TGTGCCAGCAGTTTTGGTACCGGTGGTAACGGGGAGCTGTTTTTT.

The chain carries TRBV7-8 and TRBJ2-2, with TRBD2 matching 11 bases. This CDR3 is built from 17 residues. Unmatched junction bases numbered 10, after V lost 5 bases and J lost 5 bases. The V gene's germline CDR1 is SGHVS and CDR2 FQNEAQ. The CDR3 spells CASSPDLAGGGTGELFF. DNA for the CDR3: TGTGCCAGCAGCCCCGACCTAGCGGGAGGTGGGACCGGGGAGCTGTTTTTT.

The chain carries TRBV5-6 and TRBJ1-1, with D maybe TRBD1 (5 bases). Germline V lookup: CDR1 SGHDT, CDR2 YYEEEE. CDR3 size: 16 residues. Trimming took off 2 bases at V and 2 bases at J, with 16 bases between the two ends. The CDR3, as DNA: TGTGCCAGCAGCTTACCACCGCCCCAGGGAAACACTGAAGCTTTCTTT. Amino acid sequence: CASSLPPPQGNTEAFF.